One sample yielded the 25 T cell receptor beta chains listed below, sequenced in a study of early T cells in non-severe SARS-CoV-2 infection. Each CDR3 protein is one row after TCRdb ran MiXCR on the 5' RACE reads. The sample yields 55,000 to 80,000 distinct CDR3 sequences, roughly 12% seen once. Sequenced input: whole blood. The receptors were sampled from an adult who was a healthcare worker with PCR-confirmed SARS-CoV-2 infection or an uninfected control (not recorded which).

This clonotype was counted ten times or more. The V gene is TRBV3-1, the J gene TRBJ2-7; 8 bases map to TRBD1. Germline CDR1 LGHDT, CDR2 YNNKEL (reference sequence). This CDR3 contains 11 residues. The V segment lost 2 bases and the J segment 9 bases; nucleotides outside the gene matches: 0. CDR3 sequence: CASSQTGGQYF. The CDR3 DNA follows: TGTGCCAGCAGCCAAACAGGGGGGCAGTACTTC.

The chain combines TRBV5-1 with TRBJ1-6; D might be TRBD1 (6 bases). The CDR3 is 14 residues long. Germline CDR1 SGHRS, CDR2 YFSETQ. The V and J ends lost 0 bases and 5 bases respectively, with 6 bases between them. As DNA, the CDR3 is TGCGCCAGCAGCTTGGACAGGGATAATTCACCCCTCCACTTT. It yields the protein CASSLDRDNSPLHF.

The V gene is TRBV11-2, the J gene TRBJ2-3; possible D gene TRBD2, 5 bases. Looked up from germline, CDR1 is SGHAT and CDR2 is FQNNGV. The CDR3 covers 15 residues. The V and J ends lost 5 bases and 0 bases respectively, with 12 bases between them. CDR3 amino acids: CASSRFGGSTDTQYF. DNA of the CDR3: TGTGCCAGCAGCCGGTTTGGCGGGAGCACAGATACGCAGTATTTT.

The chain employs TRBV6-5 and TRBJ2-1, with 7 bases lining up with TRBD2. Losses at the gene ends were 4 bases for V and 7 bases for J; bases not matched to a gene: 4. Germline values: CDR1 MNHEY, CDR2 SVGAGI. The CDR3 runs to 13 residues. CDR3: CASSLPGLNEQFF. The CDR3 bases are TGTGCCAGCAGTTTGCCGGGACTAAATGAGCAGTTCTTC.

This sequence joins TRBV24-1 and TRBJ2-2; 8 bases fit TRBD1. Trimming removed 4 bases from V and 7 bases from J; junction bases left unmatched: 10. CDR1 and CDR2 (germline): KGHDR, SFDVKD. The CDR3 totals 16 residues. The CDR3 nucleotides are TGTGCCACCAGTGACCCTGACAGGGGTCGAGGCGGGGAGCTGTTTTTT. Encoded protein: CATSDPDRGRGGELFF.

V gene TRBV14 combines with J gene TRBJ1-6; D uncertain. V lost 3 bases to trimming and J lost 10 bases, with 13 bases between them. The CDR3 contains 14 residues. The germline gives CDR1 SGHDN, CDR2 FVKESK. CDR3 sequence reads: CASSQAMGWSPLHF. The DNA for the CDR3 is TGTGCCAGCAGCCAGGCCATGGGGTGGTCACCCCTCCACTTT.

This clonotype was observed many times. The V and J genes are TRBV7-9 and TRBJ1-2; TRBD1 aligns across 9 bases. Germline V gene data show CDR1 as SEHNR and CDR2 as FQNEAQ (reference sequence). This CDR3 comprises 16 residues. With V trimmed by 4 bases and J by 5 bases, 11 bases remained unmatched. The chain's CDR3 is CASSSSTGGRRYGYTF. The DNA for the CDR3 is TGTGCCAGCAGCTCCTCGACAGGGGGGCGTAGGTATGGCTACACCTTC.

This clonotype was recorded at least ten times. V is TRBV5-5 and J is TRBJ2-5; a possible D gene is TRBD1 (6 bases). V lost 4 bases, J lost 5 bases, and 18 bases lay in between. Germline loops: CDR1 SGHKS, CDR2 YYEKEE (reference sequence). The CDR3 extends over 15 amino acids. CDR3 coding DNA: TGTGCCAGCAGCCCATCAGGGGTGAGATCGGAGACCCAGTACTTC. Its translation: CASSPSGVRSETQYF.

This rearrangement joins TRBV10-3 to TRBJ2-3, with 9 nucleotides matching TRBD2. Trimming cost V 5 bases and J 4 bases; bases outside gene matches: 10. Germline V gives CDR1 ENHRY, CDR2 SYGVKD. CDR3 size: 16 residues. The CDR3 reads CAISSSGINGADTQYF. The CDR3 DNA sequence: TGTGCCATCAGTTCTAGCGGGATCAATGGGGCAGATACGCAGTATTTT.

This clonotype has just one count. The J gene is TRBJ2-7, the V gene TRBV4-1, with TRBD1 identical over 10 bases. Germline V lookup: CDR1 MGHRA, CDR2 YSYEKL. V trimming: 1 base; J trimming: 7 bases; junction bases outside the gene matches: 7. The CDR3 is 15 amino acids. CDR3 loop: CASSQAGTGANEQYF. CDR3 nucleotides: TGCGCCAGCAGCCAAGCCGGGACAGGGGCGAATGAGCAGTACTTC.

The table lists this clonotype with many counts. This chain joins TRBV6-1 and TRBJ1-1; D is unresolved. Germline V gene sequence: CDR1 MNHNS, CDR2 SASEGT. The CDR3 is made up of 15 amino acids. Deletions cut 5 bases from V and 7 bases from J, with 20 bases between. The CDR3 sequence is CASSPKTGRRFEAFF. The CDR3, as DNA: TGTGCCAGCAGTCCCAAGACCGGGAGGAGATTTGAAGCTTTCTTT.

This clonotype has ten or more counts. The chain uses TRBV7-9 and TRBJ1-1; D remains unclear. Germline values: CDR1 SEHNR, CDR2 FQNEAQ (reference sequence). This CDR3 spans 13 amino acids. Trimming stripped 2 bases from V and 4 bases from J, with 8 bases between. The CDR3 DNA reads as TGTGCCAGCAGCTTACTGGTGGGCACTGAAGCTTTCTTT. Protein product: CASSLLVGTEAFF.

This clonotype was picked up many times. In DNA, the CDR3 is TGTGCCAGCAGTTACCCCCGGGACAGGGGAGCTAACTATGGCTACACCTTC. Translation: CASSYPRDRGANYGYTF. V and J are TRBV6-6 and TRBJ1-2; the match to TRBD1 covers 10 bases. Per the germline V gene, CDR1 is MNHNY and CDR2 is SVGAGI (reference sequence). CDR3 length: 17 amino acids. V trimming: 2 bases; J trimming: 0 bases; junction bases outside the gene matches: 6.

The rearrangement links TRBV12-3 or TRBV12-4 to TRBJ2-7; D is unclear. CDR3 length equals 12 residues. Trimming pared 5 bases from V and 2 bases from J, leaving 7 bases between. DNA for the CDR3: TGTGCCAGCAGTGTCTCGACCTACGAGCAGTACTTC. As protein: CASSVSTYEQYF.

This clonotype was counted ten times or more. J is TRBJ2-7 and V is TRBV28; 13 bases map to TRBD2. J was trimmed by 2 bases and V by 6 bases; bases with no gene match: 7. The length of the CDR3 is 16 residues. Germline V gives CDR1 MDHEN, CDR2 SYDVKM. CDR3 sequence (DNA): TGTGCCAGCAGCACGACTAGCGGGAGGTCCACCTACGAGCAGTACTTC. It encodes CASSTTSGRSTYEQYF.

This clonotype was counted ten times or more. The chain couples TRBV12-3 or TRBV12-4 to TRBJ2-1; 10 nucleotides match TRBD2. This CDR3 region has 15 residues. The J segment lost 9 bases and the V segment lost 5 bases, leaving 10 bases of the junction unmatched. The CDR3 sequence is CASSPPSGGAVEQFF. In DNA form, the CDR3 reads TGTGCCAGCAGTCCCCCGAGCGGGGGGGCCGTTGAGCAGTTCTTC.

Many counts were recorded for this clonotype. This chain links TRBV24-1 with TRBJ1-4; unclear D gene. The ends were cut back, 12 bases at V and 0 bases at J, with 13 bases in the middle. Germline-derived CDR1 and CDR2 are KGHDR and SFDVKD. The length of the CDR3 is 14 residues. CDR3 bases: TGTGCCGTGGACGCTGCTGCAACTAATGAAAAACTGTTTTTT. Translating gives CAVDAAATNEKLFF.

The chain couples TRBV3-1 to TRBJ1-1; unclear D gene. CDR1 is LGHDT, CDR2 YNNKEL, per germline (reference sequence). The length of the CDR3 is 15 residues. The V end was cut by 1 base, the J end by 1 base, with 10 bases between. CDR3 region: CASSQGAGRNTEAFF. CDR3 coding DNA: TGTGCCAGCAGCCAAGGGGCAGGCCGGAACACTGAAGCTTTCTTT.

This clonotype was observed at least ten times. The chain has TRBV3-1 and TRBJ2-4, with D possibly matching TRBD2 (7 bases). The CDR3 covers 15 residues. V was shortened by 4 bases and J by 6 bases, with 16 bases between the two germline ends. Germline lookup yields CDR1 LGHDT and CDR2 YNNKEL (reference sequence). The CDR3 DNA follows: TGTGCCAGCAGCCCCGGGGGGCAGTCTGGAAACATTCAGTACTTC. Encoded protein: CASSPGGQSGNIQYF.

In its sample, this clonotype was seen a few times. The chain carries TRBV24-1 and TRBJ2-3; 13 positions agree with TRBD2. CDR3 length: 18 amino acids. The V segment lost 2 bases and the J segment 1 base; nucleotides outside the gene matches: 5. Germline-derived CDR1 and CDR2 are KGHDR and SFDVKD. CDR3 DNA: TGTGCCACCAGTGATTCAGGACTAGCGGGGGACCGCACAGATACGCAGTATTTT. It yields the protein CATSDSGLAGDRTDTQYF.

This clonotype was observed a single time. The rearrangement joins TRBV7-9 to TRBJ2-7; D ambiguous. The germline V gene has CDR1 SEHNR and CDR2 FQNEAQ (reference sequence). V gave up 8 bases and J gave up 5 bases, with 13 bases separating them. The length of the CDR3 is 12 residues. The CDR3 loop reads CASQSARNEQYF. The CDR3 nucleotides read TGTGCCAGCCAGTCCGCTAGGAACGAGCAGTACTTC. Full variable domain (missing parts from reference TRBV7-9 and TRBJ2-7): DTGVSQNPRHKITKRGQNVTFRCDPISEHNRLYWYRQTLGQGPEFLTYFQNEAQLEKSRLLSDRFSAERPKGSFSTLEIQRTEQGDSAMYLCASQSARNEQYFGPGTRLTVT.

The sample holds a few counts of this clonotype. This chain links TRBV5-8 with TRBJ2-1; D possibly corresponds to TRBD2 (5 bases). This CDR3 is 18 amino acids long. The V end was cut by 2 bases, the J end by 0 bases, with 18 bases between. The germline V gene has CDR1 SGHTS and CDR2 YDEGEE. CDR3 loop: CASSFGVLNVGSYNEQFF. The CDR3 DNA reads as TGTGCCAGCAGCTTCGGGGTCCTAAACGTGGGCTCCTACAATGAGCAGTTCTTC.

The V call is TRBV29-1, the J call TRBJ1-3; D remains ambiguous. V lost 4 bases, J lost 0 bases, and 10 bases lay in between. Germline V CDR1 and CDR2: SQVTM, ANQGSEA. This CDR3 is 14 amino acids long. In nucleotides, the CDR3 is TGCAGCGTTGCGCCAGGCTTCTCTGGAAACACCATATATTTT. It translates to CSVAPGFSGNTIYF.

At least ten counts were recorded for this clonotype. This sequence joins TRBV9 and TRBJ2-6; D might be TRBD2 (6 bases). Trimming removed 0 bases at V and 4 bases at J, with 17 bases between. CDR1 is SGDLS, CDR2 YYNGEE, per germline. CDR3 length: 18 amino acids. The CDR3 loop reads CASSVAAPGRYGANVLTF. The DNA of the CDR3 is TGTGCCAGCAGCGTAGCCGCTCCTGGGAGGTACGGGGCCAACGTCCTGACTTTC.

A single count supports this clonotype. The chain joins TRBV20-1 to TRBJ1-5; 10 bases align to TRBD1. Unmatched junction bases numbered 1, after V lost 1 base and J lost 4 bases. Germline lookup yields CDR1 DFQATT and CDR2 SNEGSKA (reference sequence). The CDR3 extends over 14 amino acids. Here the CDR3 DNA reads TGCAGTGCTAGAGGGGGACAGGGGAATCAGCCCCAGCATTTT. This translates into CSARGGQGNQPQHF.